This T cell receptor (beta chain) was obtained from a study of OX40 agonist ivuxolimab in advanced cancers. The length of the CDR3 is 16 residues. Germline trimming cut 3 bases from V and 2 bases from J; bases unmatched to any gene: 8. Germline lookup yields CDR1 SGHRS and CDR2 YFSETQ. Some clones are missing from TCRdb's copy, which holds only in-frame ones; the method was immunoSEQ multiplex PCR. This table has 70,000 or so clones, 80% to 90% appearing once. Sequences were derived from CD4+ or CD8+ T cells sorted from blood, sampled in a trial of the OX40 agonist ivuxolimab. The receptor was derived from an adult with an advanced solid tumor such as melanoma, head and neck, liver or kidney cancer. The chain carries TRBV5-1 and TRBJ2-3, with 8 bases aligning to TRBD1. CDR3 amino acids: CASSSDQGALTDTQYF. CDR3 nucleotide sequence: TGCGCCAGCAGCTCCGATCAGGGGGCCCTCACAGATACGCAGTATTTT. Based on the CDR3 plus reference TRBV5-1 and TRBJ2-3, the full variable domain is KAGVTQTPRYLIKTRGQQVTLSCSPISGHRSVSWYQQTPGQGLQFLFEYFSETQRNKGNFPGRFSGRQFSNSRSEMNVSTLELGDSALYLCASSSDQGALTDTQYFGPGTRLTVL.